The 3 T cell receptor beta chains below come from one sample, sequenced in a study of blood T cell repertoires in COVID-19. Measured with immunoSEQ multiplex PCR; TCRdb has only the in-frame clones, and not every one. Here the sample spans about 320,000 clones, roughly 85% being singletons. The sequenced material came from PBMCs or T cells enriched from blood (not recorded which). All receptors come from a woman in her thirties who had been exposed to COVID-19.

This chain uses TRBV28 with TRBJ2-5, with D perhaps TRBD1 (5 bases). Per germline, CDR1 MDHEN and CDR2 SYDVKM. The CDR3 covers 16 residues. With 5 bases removed from V and 4 bases from J, the gap between germline ends came to 20 bases. This chain's CDR3 is CASSPSSGFDGETQYF. The CDR3 DNA reads TGTGCCAGCAGTCCTTCTTCAGGGTTCGATGGAGAGACCCAGTACTTC. The full variable domain, its missing parts supplied by reference TRBV28 and TRBJ2-5, is DVKVTQSSRYLVKRTGEKVFLECVQDMDHENMFWYRQDPGLGLRLIYFSYDVKMKEKGDIPEGYSVSREKKERFSLILESASTNQTSMYLCASSPSSGFDGETQYFGPGTRLLVL.

The chain combines TRBV6-5 with TRBJ2-7, with a weak D call TRBD2 (6 bases). The CDR3 is 15 residues long. V shed 4 bases and J shed 3 bases, with 16 bases lying between them. Germline V gene sequence: CDR1 MNHEY, CDR2 SVGAGI. CDR3: CASSLYGGVNYEQYF. The DNA of the CDR3 is TGTGCCAGCAGTTTATACGGGGGAGTTAACTACGAGCAGTACTTC.

The chain's CDR3 is CASRYGLAGDTGELFF. In DNA, the CDR3 is TGTGCCAGCAGGTACGGACTAGCGGGAGACACCGGGGAGCTGTTTTTT. The rearrangement uses TRBV7-9 and TRBJ2-2; 13 bases align to TRBD2. The CDR3 covers 16 residues. CDR1 SEHNR and CDR2 FQNEAQ come from the germline V gene (reference sequence). The V segment lost 6 bases and the J segment 3 bases; nucleotides outside the gene matches: 4.